The clone carrying this TCR beta chain was seen once. Its specificity is unknown. Diagnostic criteria for definite or probable disease, in their recently defined form, were met by the patients with Susac syndrome. Germline V CDR1 and CDR2: SGHNT, YYREEE (reference sequence). Trimming removed 2 bases from V and 10 bases from J, with 9 bases in between. CDR3 size: 12 residues. This entry belongs to a study of CD8 T cells in Susac syndrome. At the level of the study: Treatment status at blood draw for the Susac syndrome patients was therapy-naive, corticosteroids, or intravenous immunoglobulin alone. The study, taken as a whole, reports: That the number of individuals in its TCR sequencing and HLA analysis was relatively small was acknowledged by the study.

RNA was extracted with the RNeasy kit, and a quantity of roughly 0.5 to 1 ug was reverse transcribed using random hexamers. Amplification of TCR beta CDR3 by immunoSEQ multiplex PCR spanned 54 Vbeta and 13 Jbeta. MiXCR was run by TCRdb on the immunoSEQ multiplex PCR reads, yielding one entry per CDR3 protein. In the table there are about 150,000 distinct CDR3 sequences, approximately 94% of which are singletons. The chain is built from TRBV5-4 and TRBJ1-4; D is ambiguous. Sample: CD4+ T cells from PBMCs. This clonotype was sampled from a human donor with Susac syndrome. The CDR3 protein is CASSFQTGKLFF. DNA for the CDR3: TGTGCCAGCAGCTTCCAGACCGGAAAACTGTTTTTT.